Following are 11 T cell receptor beta chains from one sample sequenced in a study of T cells in Graves' hyperthyroidism and ophthalmopathy. RNA transcripts served as the template for amplifying TCR beta CDR3 regions. The TCR CDR3 first-round RT-PCR relied on the HTBI primer set. TCRdb analysed the multiplex PCR reads with MiXCR anew, one entry per CDR3 protein. Of a few hundred thousand distinct CDR3 sequences listed, approximately 15% are singletons. Specimen: blood. The source is a woman aged 25 to 45 with Graves' hyperthyroidism.

The sample holds many counts of this clonotype. The V gene is TRBV7-6, the J gene TRBJ2-5; no reliable D call. This CDR3 spans 14 amino acids. Trimming pared 2 bases from V and 0 bases from J, leaving 7 bases between. CDR1 and CDR2 from the germline V gene are SGHVS and FNYEAQ. CDR3 loop: CASSLSTDQETQYF. CDR3 nucleotides: TGTGCCAGCAGCTTAAGCACAGACCAAGAGACCCAGTACTTC. Supplemented by reference TRBV7-6 and TRBJ2-5, the full variable domain reads GAGVSQSPRYKVTKRGQDVALRCDPISGHVSLYWYRQALGQGPEFLTYFNYEAQQDKSGLPNDRFSAERPEGSISTLTIQRTEQRDSAMYRCASSLSTDQETQYFGPGTRLLVL.

The sample holds a few counts of this clonotype. V is TRBV11-2 and J is TRBJ1-4; D possibly corresponds to TRBD1 (5 bases). The V gene's germline CDR1 is SGHAT and CDR2 FQNNGV. The CDR3 runs to 13 residues. V lost 6 bases, J lost 7 bases, and 12 bases lay in between. In DNA, the CDR3 is TGTGCCAGCAGGGGGGAGGGATTTGAAAAACTGTTTTTT. It is translated as CASRGEGFEKLFF.

The table lists this clonotype with a few counts. The rearrangement joins TRBV12-3 or TRBV12-4 to TRBJ1-3, with a possible D match to TRBD1 (5 bases). The CDR3 is made up of 14 amino acids. The V gene lost 0 bases and the J gene lost 4 bases, with 7 bases spanning the gap. CDR3 amino acids: CASSLAGRGNTIYF. For the CDR3, the DNA is TGTGCCAGCAGTTTAGCGGGGCGCGGAAACACCATATATTTT.

This clonotype was found many times. This rearrangement joins TRBV6-2 or TRBV6-3 to TRBJ2-5, with 7 positions matching TRBD2. The germline CDR1 and CDR2 sequences are MNHEY and SVGEGT. V was clipped by 1 base and J by 1 base; unmatched bases: 0. CDR3 size: 14 residues. The CDR3 sequence is CASSYWEGQETQYF. The CDR3 DNA reads TGTGCCAGCAGTTACTGGGAGGGCCAAGAGACCCAGTACTTC.

This clonotype was seen ten or more times. V and J are TRBV13 and TRBJ2-1, with 9 nucleotides matching TRBD2. CDR1 is PRHDT and CDR2 is FYEKMQ in the germline V gene (reference sequence). J lost 1 base, V lost 5 bases, and 12 bases had no gene match. The CDR3 has 18 amino acids. In nucleotides, the CDR3 is TGTGCCAGCAGCCCGCGTGGAGCGGGAGGCGAATCCTACAATGAGCAGTTCTTC. Translating gives CASSPRGAGGESYNEQFF.

In its sample, this clonotype was seen many times. The V call is TRBV7-4, the J call TRBJ2-3; 7 positions match TRBD2. This CDR3 contains 16 residues. Per the germline V gene, CDR1 is SGHVT and CDR2 is SQSDAQ. Trimming took 5 bases from V and 3 from J; bases not matched to a gene: 11. This CDR3 reads CASSKCAGVGTDTQYF. CDR3 bases: TGTGCCAGCAGCAAATGTGCGGGAGTCGGGACAGATACGCAGTATTTT.

This clonotype was seen ten or more times. J is TRBJ2-2 and V is TRBV20-1; TRBD1 matches 9 bases. Germline values: CDR1 DFQATT, CDR2 SNEGSKA (reference sequence). The CDR3 is made up of 15 amino acids. V lost 0 bases and J lost 7; bases outside the gene matches: 6. For the CDR3, the DNA is TGCAGTGCTAGAGATTCGGGACAGGGTAACGGGGAGCTGTTTTTT. Residues: CSARDSGQGNGELFF.

This clonotype was seen a few times. V gene TRBV27 combines with J gene TRBJ2-7, with TRBD2 identical over 10 bases. CDR1 is MNHEY, CDR2 SMNVEV, per germline (reference sequence). The ends lost 8 bases at V and 4 bases at J; junction bases unmatched: 11. The CDR3 runs to 15 residues. The CDR3 here is CASRPGLAVAYEQYF. In nucleotides, the CDR3 is TGTGCCAGCCGTCCAGGACTAGCGGTAGCTTACGAGCAGTACTTC.

This clonotype was picked up many times. This rearrangement joins TRBV3-1 to TRBJ2-5; 13 positions match TRBD2. The V segment lost 0 bases and the J segment 2 bases; nucleotides outside the gene matches: 6. Germline V gene lookup returns CDR1 LGHDT and CDR2 YNNKEL (reference sequence). The CDR3 runs 18 residues. The CDR3 region is CASSQEPRLAGGQETQYF. The CDR3 DNA follows: TGTGCCAGCAGCCAAGAGCCCCGACTAGCGGGAGGACAAGAGACCCAGTACTTC.

The chain recombines TRBV28 with TRBJ2-7; 14 nucleotides agree with TRBD2. This CDR3 is 19 amino acids long. V lost 7 bases to trimming and J lost 0 bases; unmatched junction nucleotides: 14. CDR1 MDHEN and CDR2 SYDVKM come from the germline V gene. CDR3 DNA: TGTGCCAGCACCTCTCCCCGGGGACTAGCGGGAGATGGCTCCTACGAGCAGTACTTC. This translates into CASTSPRGLAGDGSYEQYF.

This clonotype was counted many times. The genes are TRBV3-1 and TRBJ2-1; 12 nucleotides match TRBD2. Germline CDR1 LGHDT, CDR2 YNNKEL (reference sequence). The J segment lost 1 base and the V segment lost 5 bases, leaving 9 bases of the junction unmatched. This CDR3 comprises 18 residues. CDR3 amino acids: CASSARGLAGPSYNEQFF. The CDR3 DNA reads as TGTGCCAGCAGCGCGCGGGGACTAGCGGGTCCTTCCTACAATGAGCAGTTCTTC.